This T cell receptor beta chain came from a study of post-analysis software for immune sequencing data. General observations from the study: TRBV5-6, TRBV5-1 and TRBV20-1 belonged to a set of roughly 5 TRBV segments that were more frequent in patients than controls.

The library was made from cDNA and included unique molecular identifiers. Via MiXCR, TCRdb re-called the PCR reads, giving one row per CDR3 protein. Of about 800,000 distinct CDR3 sequences in the sample, roughly 30% were seen once. In germline, CDR1 is LNHNV, CDR2 YYDKDF (reference sequence). Trimming took 3 bases from V and 4 from J, leaving 14 bases between them. This CDR3 contains 15 residues. This clonotype was counted a few times. No antigen is known for it. V gene TRBV15 combines with J gene TRBJ2-3, with a possible D match to TRBD1 (6 bases). This receptor was identified in a girl aged 5 to 17 with multiple sclerosis. The material sequenced was blood. The CDR3 nucleotides are TGTGCCACCAGCAGTGCTCAGGGGTTTTCAGATACGCAGTATTTT. It yields the protein CATSSAQGFSDTQYF.